This T cell receptor (beta chain) came from a study of early T cells in non-severe SARS-CoV-2 infection. Regarding the study as a whole: There was a bias toward anti-spike CD8 responses in VDJdb matching, which missed private and CD4 specificities.

In its sample, this clonotype was seen many times. The antigen remains unidentified. CDR3 size: 16 residues. The V gene lost 0 bases and the J gene lost 1 base, with 11 bases spanning the gap. The germline gives CDR1 MGHRA, CDR2 YSYEKL. Tagging with unique molecular identifiers was applied to individual cDNA molecules. TCRdb re-called the 5' RACE reads with MiXCR, one entry per CDR3 protein. The sample lists more than 85,000 distinct CDR3 sequences, over 10% occurring once. The TCR was taken from an adult who was a healthcare worker with PCR-confirmed SARS-CoV-2 infection or an uninfected control (not recorded which). This specimen consisted of whole blood, obtained at baseline. V usage is TRBV4-1 and J usage is TRBJ2-3; D may be TRBD1 or TRBD2 (6 bases each). CDR3 bases: TGCGCCAGCAGCCAAGATGGGGGGCGGGGCACAGATACGCAGTATTTT. It yields the protein CASSQDGGRGTDTQYF.